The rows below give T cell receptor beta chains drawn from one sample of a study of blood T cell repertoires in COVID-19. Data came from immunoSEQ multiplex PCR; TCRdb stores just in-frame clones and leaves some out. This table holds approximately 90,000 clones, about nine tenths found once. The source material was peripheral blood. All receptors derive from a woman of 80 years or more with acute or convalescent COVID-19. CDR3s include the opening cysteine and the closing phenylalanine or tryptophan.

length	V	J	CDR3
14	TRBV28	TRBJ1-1	CASSPPDARTEAFF
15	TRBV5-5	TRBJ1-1	CASSLSDRGVTEAFF
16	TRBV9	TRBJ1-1	CASSGKDRGIHTEAFF
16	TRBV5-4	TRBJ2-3	CASSGHRGLRTDTQYF
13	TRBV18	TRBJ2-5	CASSPRGGETQYF
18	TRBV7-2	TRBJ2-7	CASSSGPRTGTRLYEQYF
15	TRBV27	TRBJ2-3	CASSLYGRQGDTQYF
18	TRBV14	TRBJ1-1	CASSQAGSGNLGATEAFF
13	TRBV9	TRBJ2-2	CASSARGAGELFF
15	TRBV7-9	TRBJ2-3	CASSLLAGGTDTQYF
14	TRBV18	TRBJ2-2	CASSRVGGTGELFF
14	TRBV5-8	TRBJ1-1	CASSYGGANTEAFF
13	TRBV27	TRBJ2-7	CASSGQVGYEQYF
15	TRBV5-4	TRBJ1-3	CASSMMTGSGNTIYF
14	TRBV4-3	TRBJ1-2	CASSQGDGQVGYTF